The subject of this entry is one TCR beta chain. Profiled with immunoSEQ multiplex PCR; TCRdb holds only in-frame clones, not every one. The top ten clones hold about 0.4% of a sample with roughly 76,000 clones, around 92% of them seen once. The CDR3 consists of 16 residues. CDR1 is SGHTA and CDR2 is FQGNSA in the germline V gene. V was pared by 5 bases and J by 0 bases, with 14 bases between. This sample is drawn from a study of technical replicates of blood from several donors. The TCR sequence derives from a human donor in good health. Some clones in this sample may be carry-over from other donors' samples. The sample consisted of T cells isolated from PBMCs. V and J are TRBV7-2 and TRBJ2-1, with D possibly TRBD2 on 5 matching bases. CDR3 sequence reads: CASSPRIARSYNEQFF. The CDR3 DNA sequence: TGTGCCAGCAGCCCCCGGATAGCGCGCTCCTACAATGAGCAGTTCTTC.